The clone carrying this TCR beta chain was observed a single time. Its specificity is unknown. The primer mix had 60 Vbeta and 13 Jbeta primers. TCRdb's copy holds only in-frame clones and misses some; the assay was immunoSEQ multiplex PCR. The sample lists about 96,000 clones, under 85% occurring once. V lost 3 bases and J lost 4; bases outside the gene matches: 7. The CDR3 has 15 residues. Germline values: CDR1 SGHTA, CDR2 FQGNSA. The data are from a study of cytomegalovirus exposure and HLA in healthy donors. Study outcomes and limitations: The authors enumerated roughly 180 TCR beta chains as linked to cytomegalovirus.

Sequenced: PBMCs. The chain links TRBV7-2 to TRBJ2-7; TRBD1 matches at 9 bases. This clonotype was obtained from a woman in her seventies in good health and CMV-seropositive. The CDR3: CASSFTAGQGYEQYF. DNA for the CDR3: TGTGCCAGCAGCTTCACCGCCGGACAGGGGTACGAGCAGTACTTC.